These 29 T cell receptor beta chains originate from one sample sequenced in a study of CD8 T cells in Susac syndrome. With random hexamers, roughly 0.45 to 1 ug RNA was reverse transcribed. TCRdb independently ran MiXCR on the immunoSEQ multiplex PCR reads; one entry per CDR3 protein. This sample has 150,000 to 250,000 distinct CDR3 sequences; 90% to 95% occur once, and the top ten carry roughly 0.088%. Material: CD4+ T cells from PBMCs. The receptor source for this set is a human donor with multiple sclerosis.

The chain carries TRBV29-1 and TRBJ1-1, with D uncertain. Germline CDR1 reads SQVTM; CDR2 reads ANQGSEA. The germline V and J ends were trimmed by 1 base and 11 bases, with 8 bases remaining between them. The CDR3 runs to 10 residues. This CDR3 is CSVEAPRAFF. The CDR3 coding sequence is TGCAGCGTTGAAGCCCCCCGGGCTTTCTTT.

The genes are TRBV14 and TRBJ2-1; possibly TRBD2 for D (6 bases). The ends were cut back, 5 bases at V and 6 bases at J, with 20 bases in the middle. CDR1 SGHDN and CDR2 FVKESK come from the germline V gene. This CDR3 has 16 residues. CDR3 residues: CASSFLRGVIVNEQFF. The CDR3 region has the DNA TGTGCCAGCAGCTTCTTACGCGGGGTTATCGTCAATGAGCAGTTCTTC.

V usage is TRBV3-1 and J usage is TRBJ2-3; D is undetermined. The CDR3 extends over 14 amino acids. V lost 0 bases and J lost 0, with 4 bases in between. Looked up from germline, CDR1 is LGHDT and CDR2 is YNNKEL (reference sequence). CDR3 nucleotide sequence: TGTGCCAGCAGCCAAGAAGGTAGCACAGATACGCAGTATTTT. It is translated as CASSQEGSTDTQYF.

This sequence joins TRBV29-1 and TRBJ1-1; no reliable D call. This CDR3 contains 12 residues. The V gene's germline CDR1 is SQVTM and CDR2 ANQGSEA. Trimming stripped 5 bases from V and 1 base from J, with 8 bases between. Written as DNA, the CDR3 is TGCAGCGTTCCGTGGGGGAACACTGAAGCTTTCTTT. It yields the protein CSVPWGNTEAFF.

The chain recombines TRBV15 with TRBJ2-7, with 9 bases that match TRBD1. CDR1 is LNHNV and CDR2 is YYDKDF in the germline V gene (reference sequence). Trimming cost V 4 bases and J 4 bases; bases outside gene matches: 5. This CDR3 contains 14 residues. CDR3 nucleotides: TGTGCCACCAGCACCAGACAGGGGGAGTACGAGCAGTACTTC. Translation: CATSTRQGEYEQYF. Supplemented by reference TRBV15 and TRBJ2-7, the full variable domain reads DAMVIQNPRYQVTQFGKPVTLSCSQTLNHNVMYWYQQKSSQAPKLLFHYYDKDFNNEADTPDNFQSRRPNTSFCFLDIRSPGLGDTAMYLCATSTRQGEYEQYFGPGTRLTVT.

This chain connects TRBV6-2 or TRBV6-3 to TRBJ1-1, with no clear D. Germline V gene data show CDR1 as MNHEY and CDR2 as SVGEGT. The CDR3 consists of 11 residues. V dropped 2 bases and J dropped 7 bases, with 5 bases sitting between them. This chain's CDR3 is CASSYGYEAFF. The CDR3 nucleotides are TGTGCCAGCAGTTACGGATATGAAGCTTTCTTT.

This rearrangement joins TRBV29-1 to TRBJ1-2, with D possibly matching TRBD1 (6 bases). Germline V gene lookup returns CDR1 SQVTM and CDR2 ANQGSEA. This CDR3 region has 13 residues. V dropped 6 bases and J dropped 2 bases, with 13 bases sitting between them. The CDR3 loop reads CSVSQGWNYGYTF. DNA of the CDR3: TGCAGCGTCTCACAGGGTTGGAACTATGGCTACACCTTC.

This clonotype has a single count. The rearrangement links TRBV24-1 to TRBJ2-5, with D hard to call. Trimming took off 0 bases at V and 5 bases at J, with 9 bases between the two ends. The germline V gene has CDR1 KGHDR and CDR2 SFDVKD. CDR3 size: 14 residues. As DNA, the CDR3 is TGTGCCACCAGTGATTTGCGATTTTCGGAGACCCAGTACTTC. As protein: CATSDLRFSETQYF.

This chain links TRBV3-1 with TRBJ1-2, with TRBD1 identical over 11 bases. The germline V gene has CDR1 LGHDT and CDR2 YNNKEL (reference sequence). V shed 2 bases, J shed 2 bases, and the junction held 4 bases outside the gene matches. The CDR3 has 16 amino acids. In DNA form, the CDR3 reads TGTGCCAGCAGCCAATTGAGGACAGGGGGCAACTATGGCTACACCTTC. As protein: CASSQLRTGGNYGYTF.

Of note for this clonotype: A read error may account for a junction end that differs from germline. The chain has TRBV10-3 and TRBJ1-1; D call uncertain. Germline values: CDR1 ENHRY, CDR2 SYGVKD. This CDR3 has 13 amino acids. The CDR3 spells CAICEGWYTEAFF. CDR3 nucleotides: TGTGCCATCTGTGAGGGATGGTACACTGAAGCTTTCTTT.

The chain combines TRBV30 with TRBJ1-5, with D uncertain. The CDR3 is 12 residues long. Germline CDR1 and CDR2: GTSNPN and SVGIG (reference sequence). The ends were cut back, 1 base at V and 6 bases at J, with 7 bases in the middle. CDR3 region: CAWSAGGQPQHF. In DNA form, the CDR3 reads TGTGCCTGGAGTGCGGGTGGTCAGCCCCAGCATTTT.

V usage is TRBV5-1 and J usage is TRBJ2-2; D assignment may be TRBD1 or TRBD2 (5 bases each). With 4 bases removed from V and 6 bases from J, the gap between germline ends came to 10 bases. CDR1 is SGHRS and CDR2 is YFSETQ in the germline V gene. This CDR3 has 13 residues. The DNA of the CDR3 is TGCGCCAGCAGCCTGAGAGGGGCCGGGGAGCTGTTTTTT. Translating gives CASSLRGAGELFF.

The J gene is TRBJ2-1, the V gene TRBV30, with 8 bases aligning to TRBD2. The germline V gene encodes CDR1 GTSNPN and CDR2 SVGIG (reference sequence). The V gene end was trimmed by 5 bases and the J gene end by 1 base; junction bases not matched to a gene: 4. The CDR3 extends over 14 amino acids. CDR3 residues: CAWCSGASYNEQFF. In DNA form, the CDR3 reads TGTGCCTGGTGTAGCGGGGCTTCCTACAATGAGCAGTTCTTC.

The chain links TRBV3-1 to TRBJ2-5; unclear D gene. Per the germline V gene, CDR1 is LGHDT and CDR2 is YNNKEL (reference sequence). Trimming left V 6 bases short and J 4 bases short, with 12 bases between. CDR3 length equals 13 residues. The CDR3 sequence is CASRSPSPETQYF. CDR3 bases: TGTGCCAGCAGATCCCCCAGCCCAGAGACCCAGTACTTC.

This clonotype was counted once. CDR3: CAWSVRGPSRPQHF. DNA of the CDR3: TGTGCCTGGAGTGTGAGGGGGCCTTCACGGCCCCAGCATTTT. The chain uses TRBV30 and TRBJ1-5, with TRBD1 identical over 7 bases. V lost 0 bases, J lost 9 bases, and 8 bases stayed unmatched. Germline loops: CDR1 GTSNPN, CDR2 SVGIG (reference sequence). There are 14 residues in the CDR3.

J is TRBJ2-6 and V is TRBV2; D not certain. Germline CDR1 SNHLY, CDR2 FYNNEI. The CDR3 runs to 15 residues. V was cut by 7 bases and J by 4 bases, with 14 bases left in between. CDR3 region: CASTPISSGANVLTF. The CDR3 region has the DNA TGTGCCAGCACCCCTATCAGTTCGGGGGCCAACGTCCTGACTTTC.

The chain joins TRBV30 to TRBJ2-2; tentative D call: TRBD2 (5 bases). CDR1 and CDR2 (germline): GTSNPN, SVGIG (reference sequence). The CDR3 covers 13 residues. Trimming took 2 bases from V and 7 from J, leaving 11 bases between them. This CDR3 is CAWSPSWGGELFF. CDR3 sequence (DNA): TGTGCCTGGAGTCCTAGCTGGGGCGGGGAGCTGTTTTTT.

This chain links TRBV18 with TRBJ1-2; maybe TRBD1 (5 bases). CDR1 is KGHSH and CDR2 is LQKENI in the germline V gene. V shed 6 bases and J shed 0 bases, with 11 bases lying between them. This CDR3 is 14 amino acids long. The CDR3: CASSKQEANYGYTF. CDR3 DNA sequence: TGTGCCAGCTCCAAACAGGAAGCTAACTATGGCTACACCTTC.

This clonotype was seen a few times. J is TRBJ2-7 and V is TRBV4-1, with TRBD1 matching over 7 bases. The J segment lost 6 bases and the V segment lost 4 bases, leaving 9 bases of the junction unmatched. The CDR3 loop spans 14 amino acids. Germline V gene data show CDR1 as MGHRA and CDR2 as YSYEKL. CDR3 amino acids: CASSPRGRTAEQYF. In DNA, the CDR3 is TGCGCCAGCAGCCCAAGGGGGCGAACCGCCGAGCAGTACTTC.

The CDR3 spells CASSFLFGQGYEQYF. Written as DNA, the CDR3 is TGTGCCAGCAGCTTCCTCTTCGGACAGGGCTACGAGCAGTACTTC. This chain links TRBV6-4 with TRBJ2-7; 8 positions agree with TRBD1. This CDR3 is built from 15 residues. V trimming: 6 bases; J trimming: 3 bases; junction bases outside the gene matches: 10. Germline V gene lookup returns CDR1 MRHNA and CDR2 SNTAGT.

This clonotype was seen once. The V gene is TRBV30, the J gene TRBJ1-5; possible D gene TRBD1, 5 bases. This CDR3 comprises 12 residues. The ends were cut back, 3 bases at V and 7 bases at J, with 10 bases in the middle. Germline CDR1 is GTSNPN and CDR2 is SVGIG (reference sequence). CDR3 sequence reads: CAWSREGQPQHF. The CDR3 DNA reads as TGTGCCTGGAGCAGGGAAGGGCAGCCCCAGCATTTT.

The chain employs TRBV5-1 and TRBJ2-7; D is unclear. The CDR3 is 11 residues long. Germline lookup yields CDR1 SGHRS and CDR2 YFSETQ. V was clipped by 4 bases and J by 6 bases, with 8 bases between them. The CDR3 reads CASSILGEQYF. The CDR3, as DNA: TGCGCCAGCAGCATACTTGGCGAGCAGTACTTC.

V usage is TRBV3-1 and J usage is TRBJ2-5, with a possible D match to TRBD1 (6 bases). The CDR3 totals 14 residues. Trimming stripped 4 bases from V and 3 bases from J, with 12 bases between. CDR1 is LGHDT, CDR2 YNNKEL, per germline (reference sequence). The CDR3 bases are TGTGCCAGCAGCCGCCTAGGGGGAGAAGAGACCCAGTACTTC. The encoded protein is CASSRLGGEETQYF.

The chain has TRBV20-1 and TRBJ2-7, with 8 bases matching TRBD2. CDR3 length: 13 residues. V was pared by 5 bases and J by 3 bases, with 6 bases of the junction left unmatched. Germline CDR1 is DFQATT and CDR2 is SNEGSKA (reference sequence). In DNA, the CDR3 is TGCAGTGCTCGTCTAGCGGGTCTCTACGAGCAGTACTTC. Its protein product is CSARLAGLYEQYF.

V gene TRBV24-1 combines with J gene TRBJ2-4; TRBD1 matches at 7 bases. This CDR3 contains 13 residues. V trimming: 5 bases; J trimming: 13 bases; junction bases outside the gene matches: 10. Germline CDR1 is KGHDR and CDR2 is SFDVKD. The CDR3 DNA follows: TGTGCCACCAGTGTAAAAGCCGGGACAGTGCAGTACTTC. Protein product: CATSVKAGTVQYF.

The chain combines TRBV3-1 with TRBJ2-7; D is tentatively TRBD1 or TRBD2 (6 bases each). This CDR3 region has 14 residues. Germline V gene lookup returns CDR1 LGHDT and CDR2 YNNKEL (reference sequence). V was shortened by 7 bases and J by 2 bases, with 15 bases between the two germline ends. The CDR3 DNA sequence: TGTGCCAGCACTAGGGGGGAGATTCCCTACGAGCAGTACTTC. It specifies CASTRGEIPYEQYF.

The chain carries TRBV18 and TRBJ1-1; the D gene is possibly TRBD1 (5 bases). Germline values: CDR1 KGHSH, CDR2 LQKENI. This CDR3 is built from 16 residues. The ends were cut back, 3 bases at V and 7 bases at J, with 21 bases in the middle. DNA of the CDR3: TGTGCCAGCTCACCCCGAGCCGGGACGGTCCGTTATGAAGCTTTCTTT. The encoded protein is CASSPRAGTVRYEAFF.

The chain combines TRBV7-2 with TRBJ2-5; possibly TRBD2 for D (5 bases). The V end was cut by 5 bases, the J end by 11 bases, with 15 bases between. This CDR3 spans 12 amino acids. Germline assignment: CDR1 SGHTA and CDR2 FQGNSA. CDR3 coding DNA: TGTGCCAGCAGCACAAACGACGGAGGACAGTACTTC. Residues: CASSTNDGGQYF. The variable domain in full, completed from reference TRBV7-2 and TRBJ2-5, reads GAGVSQSPSNKVTEKGKDVELRCDPISGHTALYWYRQSLGQGLEFLIYFQGNSAPDKSGLPSDRFSAERTGGSVSTLTIQRTQQEDSAVYLCASSTNDGGQYFGPGTRLLVL.

The chain combines TRBV2 with TRBJ1-2; no reliable D call. The V end lost 4 bases, the J end lost 7 bases, and 10 bases lay between the germline ends. The V gene's germline CDR1 is SNHLY and CDR2 FYNNEI. This CDR3 has 12 residues. CDR3 in amino acids: CASSGGNSGYTF. Written as DNA, the CDR3 is TGTGCCAGCAGTGGAGGGAATTCTGGCTACACCTTC.